Shown below are 20 T cell receptor beta chains from a single sample sequenced in a study of vaccination and CD4 T cells after COVID-19. The Oncomine TCR Beta short-read assay was what sequenced the DNA obtained from cultured CD4+ T cells. TCRdb redid the calling of the PCR reads with MiXCR, one entry per CDR3 protein. The sample carries roughly 15,000 distinct CDR3 sequences, approximately 51% recorded once. The antigens for these receptors are not known. Treatment specified: roughly 10-day PBMC culture with coronavirus spike peptide pools or control peptides (ViraFEST assay). The sample in question was cultured CD4+ T cells from blood, obtained after SARS-CoV-2 vaccination. The receptors were gathered from a human donor with COVID-19.

V and J are TRBV27 and TRBJ2-3; 7 bases map to TRBD2. Per the germline V gene, CDR1 is MNHEY and CDR2 is SMNVEV (reference sequence). V lost 5 bases and J lost 3; bases outside the gene matches: 8. The CDR3 totals 15 residues. CDR3 in DNA: TGTGCCAGCAGTATCCTGGTCGGGGGGACAGATACGCAGTATTTT. Translating gives CASSILVGGTDTQYF.

This clonotype was seen more than once but under ten times. The chain employs TRBV27 and TRBJ1-2; 11 bases line up with TRBD1. The germline V gene has CDR1 MNHEY and CDR2 SMNVEV (reference sequence). The CDR3 is 17 residues long. Trimming took 5 bases from V and 4 from J; bases not matched to a gene: 12. CDR3 bases: TGTGCCAGCAGTGCCTATTCCGGGACAGGGGGTGGCTATGGCTACACCTTC. Its protein is CASSAYSGTGGGYGYTF.

A few counts support this clonotype. The V gene is TRBV5-1, the J gene TRBJ1-6, with D unresolved. Germline CDR1 and CDR2: SGHRS and YFSETQ. Trimming shortened V by 4 bases and J by 8 bases, and 16 bases separated the two germline ends. This CDR3 region has 15 residues. Here the CDR3 reads CASSAGNLGDSPLHF. CDR3 sequence (DNA): TGCGCCAGCAGCGCCGGCAACCTCGGAGATTCACCCCTCCACTTT.

J is TRBJ1-2 and V is TRBV9; D gene uncertain. From germline, CDR1 is SGDLS and CDR2 YYNGEE. CDR3 length equals 11 residues. V was cut by 6 bases and J by 5 bases, with 8 bases left in between. This CDR3 is CASTSDYGYTF. The DNA of the CDR3 is TGTGCCAGCACGAGCGATTATGGCTACACCTTC.

The gene calls are TRBV27 and TRBJ2-3; TRBD2 matches 13 bases. Per the germline V gene, CDR1 is MNHEY and CDR2 is SMNVEV (reference sequence). V lost 3 bases to trimming and J lost 4 bases; unmatched junction nucleotides: 1. CDR3 size: 15 residues. The CDR3 is CASSLTSGGPDTQYF. DNA of the CDR3: TGTGCCAGCAGTTTGACTAGCGGGGGGCCAGATACGCAGTATTTT.

In its sample, this clonotype was seen once. The chain carries TRBV9 and TRBJ2-5; TRBD1 is a possible D gene (5 bases). V lost 4 bases, J lost 4 bases, and 11 bases lay in between. The CDR3 runs to 13 residues. Per germline, CDR1 SGDLS and CDR2 YYNGEE. CDR3 region: CASSTTQGETQYF. The CDR3 DNA sequence: TGTGCCAGCAGCACCACCCAGGGAGAGACCCAGTACTTC.

This clonotype was counted a few times. This chain links TRBV24-1 with TRBJ2-3; D is unclear. The CDR3 is 11 residues long. Germline lookup yields CDR1 KGHDR and CDR2 SFDVKD. The ends were cut back, 3 bases at V and 11 bases at J, with 8 bases in the middle. The CDR3 reads CATSDDRKQYF. The CDR3 nucleotides are TGTGCCACCAGTGATGATCGTAAGCAGTATTTT.

The rearrangement joins TRBV7-8 to TRBJ2-3, with 10 bases identical to TRBD2. Germline values: CDR1 SGHVS, CDR2 FQNEAQ. Germline trimming cut 4 bases from V and 11 bases from J; bases unmatched to any gene: 15. The CDR3 is 16 residues long. This CDR3 reads CASSSVGGLAGVLQYF. The CDR3 DNA follows: TGTGCCAGCAGCTCGGTAGGCGGTCTAGCGGGGGTACTGCAGTATTTT. The variable domain in full, with the rest retrieved from reference TRBV7-8 and TRBJ2-3, is GAGVSQSPRYKVAKRGQDVALRCDPISGHVSLFWYQQALGQGPEFLTYFQNEAQLDKSGLPSDRFFAERPEGSVSTLKIQRTQQEDSAVYLCASSSVGGLAGVLQYFGPGTRLTVL.

J is TRBJ2-5 and V is TRBV5-1; no clear D gene. The CDR3 runs 15 residues. In germline, CDR1 is SGHRS, CDR2 YFSETQ. With 4 bases removed from V and 1 base from J, the gap between germline ends came to 14 bases. The CDR3: CASSPRPPSQETQYF. The CDR3 DNA is TGCGCCAGCAGCCCACGGCCACCGTCCCAAGAGACCCAGTACTTC.

The gene calls are TRBV19 and TRBJ1-1, with 10 bases lining up with TRBD1. J was trimmed by 6 bases and V by 7 bases; bases with no gene match: 8. This CDR3 is built from 14 residues. The germline V gene has CDR1 LNHDA and CDR2 SQIVND (reference sequence). CDR3 coding DNA: TGTGCCAGTACCGGGGACAGGGGACTATCTGAAGCTTTCTTT. Its protein product is CASTGDRGLSEAFF. Based on the CDR3 plus reference TRBV19 and TRBJ1-1, the full variable domain is DGGITQSPKYLFRKEGQNVTLSCEQNLNHDAMYWYRQDPGQGLRLIYYSQIVNDFQKGDIAEGYSVSREKKESFPLTVTSAQKNPTAFYLCASTGDRGLSEAFFGQGTRLTVV.

The J gene is TRBJ1-6, the V gene TRBV10-3; 9 bases agree with TRBD1. The CDR3 runs 15 residues. The junction had 4 bases not matched to a gene; V was cut back by 0 bases and J by 10 bases. Germline CDR1 is ENHRY and CDR2 is SYGVKD. DNA for the CDR3: TGTGCCATCAGTGAGTCGACAGGGGGATTCTCACCCCTCCACTTT. Its protein product is CAISESTGGFSPLHF.

This chain connects TRBV6-4 to TRBJ2-2, with TRBD1 matching over 7 bases. Looked up from germline, CDR1 is MRHNA and CDR2 is SNTAGT. The CDR3 has 14 amino acids. Trimming took 3 bases from V and 3 from J; bases not matched to a gene: 1. The CDR3 coding sequence is TGTGCCAGCAGTGAGCAGGGGGACACCGGGGAGCTGTTTTTT. Protein sequence: CASSEQGDTGELFF.

This clonotype was counted between two and nine times. The chain is built from TRBV2 and TRBJ1-3; 9 bases align to TRBD1. The CDR3 spans 14 residues. Germline V gives CDR1 SNHLY, CDR2 FYNNEI. The V gene end was trimmed by 8 bases and the J gene end by 3 bases; junction bases not matched to a gene: 5. The CDR3, as DNA: TGTGCCAGCCGAACAGGGGGCTTTGGAAACACCATATATTTT. It is translated as CASRTGGFGNTIYF.

The gene calls are TRBV6-1 and TRBJ2-7; tentative D call: TRBD1 (6 bases). The germline gives CDR1 MNHNS, CDR2 SASEGT. The CDR3 loop spans 13 amino acids. Between the trimmed V and J ends, which lost 6 bases and 2 bases, there was a span of 11 bases. This chain's CDR3 is CASRHRQAYEQYF. CDR3 nucleotide sequence: TGTGCCAGCAGACATAGACAGGCCTACGAGCAGTACTTC.

The rearrangement uses TRBV28 and TRBJ2-7; D may match TRBD1 or TRBD2 (6 bases each). Germline V gene data show CDR1 as MDHEN and CDR2 as SYDVKM. V was trimmed by 4 bases and J by 1 base, leaving 14 bases between them. This CDR3 is 15 amino acids long. CDR3 bases: TGTGCCAGCAGTTGGGGCGGGACAACATCCTACGAGCAGTACTTC. This sequence encodes CASSWGGTTSYEQYF. The full variable domain, completed using reference TRBV28 and TRBJ2-7, is DVKVTQSSRYLVKRTGEKVFLECVQDMDHENMFWYRQDPGLGLRLIYFSYDVKMKEKGDIPEGYSVSREKKERFSLILESASTNQTSMYLCASSWGGTTSYEQYFGPGTRLTVT.

Points on this clonotype: Compared with germline, one end of the junction differs, possibly owing to a read error. The J gene is TRBJ2-2, the V gene TRBV6-5; 12 bases map to TRBD2. This CDR3 spans 18 amino acids. Per the germline V gene, CDR1 is MNHEY and CDR2 is SVGAGI. The CDR3 DNA is TGTGCCAGCAGTTACGTACCTAGCGGGGGGGCGAACACCGGGGAGTTGTTTTTT. Translating it yields CASSYVPSGGANTGELFF.

The chain has TRBV5-1 and TRBJ2-1, with D possibly TRBD1 on 6 matching bases. Germline loops: CDR1 SGHRS, CDR2 YFSETQ. The CDR3 is 13 residues long. Between the trimmed V and J ends, which lost 2 bases and 5 bases, there was a span of 8 bases. CDR3 region: CASSLGTNNEQFF. CDR3 sequence (DNA): TGCGCCAGCAGCTTAGGGACAAACAATGAGCAGTTCTTC.

The chain carries TRBV6-1 and TRBJ1-1; 7 positions agree with TRBD1. The CDR3 is 13 amino acids. Trimming cost V 8 bases and J 1 base; bases outside gene matches: 4. Germline V gives CDR1 MNHNS, CDR2 SASEGT. The DNA for the CDR3 is TGTGCCAGCGCCAGGGGGGGGAACACTGAAGCTTTCTTT. This encodes CASARGGNTEAFF.

The gene calls are TRBV6-5 and TRBJ1-2; possibly TRBD1 for D (5 bases). The CDR3 covers 14 residues. Between the trimmed V and J ends, which lost 2 bases and 6 bases, there was a span of 13 bases. Per germline, CDR1 MNHEY and CDR2 SVGAGI. CDR3 sequence (DNA): TGTGCCAGCAGTTACGGGTCAGGGCGGGATGGCTACACCTTC. This sequence encodes CASSYGSGRDGYTF.

V and J are TRBV5-1 and TRBJ1-6; the D is unclear. From germline, CDR1 is SGHRS and CDR2 YFSETQ. The CDR3 contains 13 residues. The V end lost 5 bases, the J end lost 8 bases, and 11 bases lay between the germline ends. The CDR3 region is CASRIAGDSPLHF. CDR3 in DNA: TGCGCCAGCAGGATCGCTGGAGATTCACCCCTCCACTTT.